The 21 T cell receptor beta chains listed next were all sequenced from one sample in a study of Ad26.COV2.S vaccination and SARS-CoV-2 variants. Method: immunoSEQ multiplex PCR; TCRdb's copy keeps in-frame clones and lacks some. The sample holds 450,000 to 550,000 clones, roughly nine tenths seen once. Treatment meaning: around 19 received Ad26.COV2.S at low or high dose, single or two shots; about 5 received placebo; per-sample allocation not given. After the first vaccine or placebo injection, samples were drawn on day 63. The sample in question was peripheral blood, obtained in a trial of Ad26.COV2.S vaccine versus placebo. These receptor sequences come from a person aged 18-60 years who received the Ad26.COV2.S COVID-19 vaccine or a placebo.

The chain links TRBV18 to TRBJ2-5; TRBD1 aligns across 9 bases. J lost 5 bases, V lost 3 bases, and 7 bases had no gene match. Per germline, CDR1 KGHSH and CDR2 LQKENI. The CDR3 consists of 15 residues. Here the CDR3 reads CASSPRQGERETQYF. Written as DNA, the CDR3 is TGTGCCAGCTCACCCCGACAGGGGGAGCGGGAGACCCAGTACTTC. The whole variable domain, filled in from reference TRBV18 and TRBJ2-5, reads NAGVMQNPRHLVRRRGQEARLRCSPMKGHSHVYWYRQLPEEGLKFMVYLQKENIIDESGMPKERFSAEFPKEGPSILRIQQVVRGDSAAYFCASSPRQGERETQYFGPGTRLLVL.

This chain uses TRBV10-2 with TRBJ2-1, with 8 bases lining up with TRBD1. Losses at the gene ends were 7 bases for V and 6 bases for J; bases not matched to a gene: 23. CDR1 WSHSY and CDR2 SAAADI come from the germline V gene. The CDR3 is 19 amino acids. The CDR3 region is CASKGRYNRGRFVSNEQFF. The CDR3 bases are TGCGCCAGCAAGGGCCGATATAACAGGGGGAGGTTTGTTAGCAATGAGCAGTTCTTC.

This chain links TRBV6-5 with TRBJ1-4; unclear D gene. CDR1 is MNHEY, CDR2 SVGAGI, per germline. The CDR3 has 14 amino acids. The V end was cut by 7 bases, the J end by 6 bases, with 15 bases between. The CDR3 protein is CASKGWAGDEKLFF. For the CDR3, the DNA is TGTGCCAGCAAGGGCTGGGCAGGAGATGAAAAACTGTTTTTT.

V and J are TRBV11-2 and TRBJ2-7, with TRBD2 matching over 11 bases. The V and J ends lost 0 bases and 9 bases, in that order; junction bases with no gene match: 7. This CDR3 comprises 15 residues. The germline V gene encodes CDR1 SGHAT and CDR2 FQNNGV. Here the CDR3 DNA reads TGTGCCAGCAGCTTAGATTTGGTAGCGGGAGGGCCGCAGTACTTC. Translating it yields CASSLDLVAGGPQYF.

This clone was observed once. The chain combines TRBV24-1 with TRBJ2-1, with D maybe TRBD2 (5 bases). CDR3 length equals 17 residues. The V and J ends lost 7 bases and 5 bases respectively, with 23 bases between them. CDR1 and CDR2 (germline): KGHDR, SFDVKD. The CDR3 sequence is CATSRHEGLPAHNEQFF. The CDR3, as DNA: TGTGCCACCAGCCGACATGAAGGACTCCCGGCGCACAATGAGCAGTTCTTC.

DNA for the CDR3: TGTGCCAGCACCCTCCAAGGGACAGTTATGTACTTC. Amino acids: CASTLQGTVMYF. The chain carries TRBV6-5 and TRBJ2-5; 7 bases are a match to TRBD1. Germline CDR1 MNHEY, CDR2 SVGAGI. This CDR3 has 12 residues. The junction had 12 bases not matched to a gene; V was cut back by 7 bases and J by 13 bases.

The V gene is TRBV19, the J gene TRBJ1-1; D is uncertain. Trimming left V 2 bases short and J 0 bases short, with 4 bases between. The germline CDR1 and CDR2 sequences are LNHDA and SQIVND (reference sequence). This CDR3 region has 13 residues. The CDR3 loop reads CASSITMNTEAFF. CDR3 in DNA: TGTGCCAGTAGTATAACTATGAACACTGAAGCTTTCTTT.

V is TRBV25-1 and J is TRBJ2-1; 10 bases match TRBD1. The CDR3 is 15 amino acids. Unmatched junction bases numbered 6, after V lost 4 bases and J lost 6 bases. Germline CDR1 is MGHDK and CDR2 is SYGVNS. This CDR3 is CASSGAGTGANEQFF. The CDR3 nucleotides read TGTGCCAGCAGTGGGGCCGGGACAGGGGCCAATGAGCAGTTCTTC.

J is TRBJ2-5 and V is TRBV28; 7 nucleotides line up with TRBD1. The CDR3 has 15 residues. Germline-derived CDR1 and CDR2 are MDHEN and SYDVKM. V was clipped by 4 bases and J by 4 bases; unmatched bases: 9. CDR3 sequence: CASSYRPGTAETQYF. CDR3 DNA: TGTGCCAGCAGTTACCGGCCCGGGACAGCAGAGACCCAGTACTTC. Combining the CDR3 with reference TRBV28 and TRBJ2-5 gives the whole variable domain DVKVTQSSRYLVKRTGEKVFLECVQDMDHENMFWYRQDPGLGLRLIYFSYDVKMKEKGDIPEGYSVSREKKERFSLILESASTNQTSMYLCASSYRPGTAETQYFGPGTRLLVL.

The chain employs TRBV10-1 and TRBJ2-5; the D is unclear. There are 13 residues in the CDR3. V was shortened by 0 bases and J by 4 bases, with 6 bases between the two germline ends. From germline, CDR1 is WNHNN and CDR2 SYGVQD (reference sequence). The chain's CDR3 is CASSESRRETQYF. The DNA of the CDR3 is TGCGCCAGCAGTGAGTCTAGAAGAGAGACCCAGTACTTC.

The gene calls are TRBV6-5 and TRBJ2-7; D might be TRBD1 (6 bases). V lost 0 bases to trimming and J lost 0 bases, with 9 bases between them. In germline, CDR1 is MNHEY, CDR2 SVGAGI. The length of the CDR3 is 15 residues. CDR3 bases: TGTGCCAGCAGTTACTCCGAGGGGGACTCCTACGAGCAGTACTTC. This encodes CASSYSEGDSYEQYF.

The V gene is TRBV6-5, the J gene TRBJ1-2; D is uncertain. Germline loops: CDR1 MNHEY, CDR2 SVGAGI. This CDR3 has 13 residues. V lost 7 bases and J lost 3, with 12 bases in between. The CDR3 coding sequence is TGTGCCAGCATTATGGCCTCCTACTATGGCTACACCTTC. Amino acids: CASIMASYYGYTF.

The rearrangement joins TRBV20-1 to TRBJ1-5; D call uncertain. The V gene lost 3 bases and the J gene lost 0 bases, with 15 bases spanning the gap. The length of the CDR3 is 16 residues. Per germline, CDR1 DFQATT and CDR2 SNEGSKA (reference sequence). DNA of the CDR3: TGCAGTGCTAGTCAGCCACGCAGGAATAGCAATCAGCCCCAGCATTTT. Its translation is CSASQPRRNSNQPQHF.

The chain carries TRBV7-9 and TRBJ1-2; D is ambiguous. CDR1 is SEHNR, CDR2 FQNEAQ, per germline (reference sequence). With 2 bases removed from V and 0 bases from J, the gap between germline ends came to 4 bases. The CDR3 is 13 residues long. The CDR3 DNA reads TGTGCCAGCAGCTTATCGACTAACTATGGCTACACCTTC. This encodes CASSLSTNYGYTF.

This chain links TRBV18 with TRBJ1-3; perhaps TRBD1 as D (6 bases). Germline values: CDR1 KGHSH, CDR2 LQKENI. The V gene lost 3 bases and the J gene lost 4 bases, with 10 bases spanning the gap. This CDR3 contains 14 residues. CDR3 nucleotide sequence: TGTGCCAGCTCACCCCAGGGGCTCGGAAACACCATATATTTT. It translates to CASSPQGLGNTIYF. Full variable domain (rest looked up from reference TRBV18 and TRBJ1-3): NAGVMQNPRHLVRRRGQEARLRCSPMKGHSHVYWYRQLPEEGLKFMVYLQKENIIDESGMPKERFSAEFPKEGPSILRIQQVVRGDSAAYFCASSPQGLGNTIYFGEGSWLTVV.

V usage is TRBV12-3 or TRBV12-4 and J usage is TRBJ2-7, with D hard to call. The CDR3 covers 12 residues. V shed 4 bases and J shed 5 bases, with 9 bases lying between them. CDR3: CASSSSSHEQYF. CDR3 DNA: TGTGCCAGCAGTTCCTCTAGTCACGAGCAGTACTTC.

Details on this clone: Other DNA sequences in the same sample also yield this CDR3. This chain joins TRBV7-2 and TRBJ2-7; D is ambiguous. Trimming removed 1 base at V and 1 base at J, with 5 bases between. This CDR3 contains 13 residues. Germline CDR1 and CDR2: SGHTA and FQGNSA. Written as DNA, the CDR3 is TGTGCCAGCAGCTTAGGGGTGTCCTACGAGCAGTACTTC. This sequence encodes CASSLGVSYEQYF.

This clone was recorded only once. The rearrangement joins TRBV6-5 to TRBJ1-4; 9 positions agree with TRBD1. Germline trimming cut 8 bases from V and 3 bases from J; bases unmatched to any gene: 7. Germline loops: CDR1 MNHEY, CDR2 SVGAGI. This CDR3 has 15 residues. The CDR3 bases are TGTGCCAGCGGGACAGGGTTTAGGGCTAATGAAAAACTGTTTTTT. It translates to CASGTGFRANEKLFF.

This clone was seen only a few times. CDR3 sequence reads: CASSGNSYEQYF. The CDR3 DNA follows: TGTGCCAGCAGTGGGAACTCCTACGAGCAGTACTTC. The J gene is TRBJ2-7, the V gene TRBV2; D is unclear. V dropped 4 bases and J dropped 0 bases, with 4 bases sitting between them. CDR1 is SNHLY, CDR2 FYNNEI, per germline. The CDR3 covers 12 residues.

The chain's CDR3 is CASSSPLWVAVSTDTQYF. Here the CDR3 DNA reads TGTGCCAGCAGTTCCCCCCTTTGGGTGGCGGTTAGCACAGATACGCAGTATTTT. This rearrangement joins TRBV28 to TRBJ2-3, with D unresolved. Germline CDR1 and CDR2: MDHEN and SYDVKM. Deletions cut 4 bases from V and 0 bases from J, with 20 bases between. CDR3 length equals 18 residues.

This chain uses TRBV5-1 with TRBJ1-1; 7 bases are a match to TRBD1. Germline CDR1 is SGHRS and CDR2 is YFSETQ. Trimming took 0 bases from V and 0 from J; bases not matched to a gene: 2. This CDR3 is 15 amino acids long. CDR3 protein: CASSLGQGMNTEAFF. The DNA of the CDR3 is TGCGCCAGCAGCTTGGGACAGGGCATGAACACTGAAGCTTTCTTT. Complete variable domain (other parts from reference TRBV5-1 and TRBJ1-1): KAGVTQTPRYLIKTRGQQVTLSCSPISGHRSVSWYQQTPGQGLQFLFEYFSETQRNKGNFPGRFSGRQFSNSRSEMNVSTLELGDSALYLCASSLGQGMNTEAFFGQGTRLTVV.